This TCR beta chain comes out of a study of blood T cell repertoires in COVID-19. Looking at the study overall: PBMCs, B-cell-depleted T cells, or T cells were the source of the cDNA or gDNA that made up the material.

Original processing notes: Amplification from reference gene primers served as the basis for estimated nucleated cell counts. TCRdb's copy holds only in-frame clones and misses some; the assay was immunoSEQ multiplex PCR. The D gene and trimming were derived from the DNA, and the V and J assignments and clone size from that table. This table holds 200,000 to 250,000 clones, roughly four fifths found once. The CDR3 sequence is 14 residues long. Germline CDR1 is SGHRS and CDR2 is YFSETQ. The V and J ends lost 4 bases and 3 bases, in that order; junction bases with no gene match: 4. In this sample, this clone turned up many times.

The genes are TRBV5-1 and TRBJ2-3; 8 positions match TRBD1. What was sequenced was peripheral blood. The clonotype was recovered from a woman aged 40 to 50 with acute or convalescent COVID-19. The CDR3 sequence: CASSLDRATDTQYF. The CDR3 bases are TGCGCCAGCAGCCTGGACAGGGCGACAGATACGCAGTATTTT.